Shown below are 10 T cell receptor beta chains from a single sample sequenced in a study of blood T cells in healthy people across ages (dated by TCRdb to about 2015). The library was built by means of 5' RACE. The sample was run on an Illumina HiSeq 2500. The second PCR ran for about 6 to 11 cycles and used a J-beta primer mix along with a sample-barcoded 5' primer. TCRdb redid the processing of the public reads, applying fastp at Q25 and MiXCR, and retained in-frame beta chains. Rows are unified per CDR3 protein, each entry keeping the most common DNA and genes. This sample comprises just over 1 million distinct CDR3 sequences, around 45% of them detected only once. The top ten clonotypes cover approximately 19% of the sample. The specimen sequenced was blood. Source of these receptors: a woman aged 55 to 70 in good health.

V and J are TRBV28 and TRBJ1-1; the D is unclear. This CDR3 has 12 residues. Germline CDR1 is MDHEN and CDR2 is SYDVKM. V was clipped by 4 bases and J by 7 bases, with 10 bases between them. In nucleotides, the CDR3 is TGTGCCAGCAGTTCTGACACTAATGAAGCTTTCTTT. The encoded protein is CASSSDTNEAFF.

This clonotype was observed a handful of times. This chain connects TRBV4-2 to TRBJ1-3; TRBD1 matches 7 bases. Germline V gives CDR1 LGHNA, CDR2 YNFKEQ. J was trimmed by 6 bases and V by 3 bases; bases with no gene match: 8. The CDR3 length is 15 residues. The CDR3 reads CASSQGGTAVNTIYF. CDR3 coding DNA: TGTGCCAGCAGCCAGGGGGGGACAGCGGTAAACACCATATATTTT.

This rearrangement joins TRBV3-1 to TRBJ2-7; 8 nucleotides match TRBD1. Germline V gene sequence: CDR1 LGHDT, CDR2 YNNKEL (reference sequence). Trimming took 0 bases from V and 3 from J; bases not matched to a gene: 1. The length of the CDR3 is 14 residues. The CDR3 sequence is CASSQEGTGYEQYF. The DNA for the CDR3 is TGTGCCAGCAGCCAAGAAGGGACAGGCTACGAGCAGTACTTC.

This clonotype was observed a handful of times. The V gene is TRBV7-8, the J gene TRBJ2-1; the match to TRBD2 covers 9 bases. The junction had 11 bases not matched to a gene; V was cut back by 3 bases and J by 8 bases. The CDR3 loop spans 16 amino acids. Germline V lookup: CDR1 SGHVS, CDR2 FQNEAQ. DNA for the CDR3: TGTGCCAGCAGCTTCGTAGCGGGAGTTCGGAGGGATGAGCAGTTCTTC. It is translated as CASSFVAGVRRDEQFF.

The chain links TRBV20-1 to TRBJ2-3, with 10 bases fitting TRBD2. Germline V gene sequence: CDR1 DFQATT, CDR2 SNEGSKA (reference sequence). The trim removed 1 base at V and 2 bases at J, leaving 6 bases unmatched. This CDR3 region has 16 residues. The CDR3 is CSARVSSGGDTDTQYF. The CDR3 region has the DNA TGCAGTGCTAGAGTTTCTAGCGGGGGAGACACAGATACGCAGTATTTT.

This clonotype has ten or more counts. The genes are TRBV29-1 and TRBJ1-1; no reliable D call. The CDR3 spans 13 residues. Trimming cost V 4 bases and J 0 bases, with 9 bases left between them. The germline gives CDR1 SQVTM, CDR2 ANQGSEA. The DNA for the CDR3 is TGCAGCGTTGTGCGGGGATTGAACACTGAAGCTTTCTTT. Its translation: CSVVRGLNTEAFF.

This chain links TRBV6-6 with TRBJ2-3, with TRBD2 identical over 12 bases. The CDR3 extends over 14 amino acids. The germline V gene encodes CDR1 MNHNY and CDR2 SVGAGI (reference sequence). V shed 7 bases and J 5 bases; nucleotides not matched to a gene: 4. CDR3 nucleotide sequence: TGTGCCAGCAAAGCGGGACTAGCGGGAGATACGCAGTATTTT. Amino acid sequence: CASKAGLAGDTQYF.

This clonotype showed up just a few times. The chain carries TRBV29-1 and TRBJ2-6, with no clear D. Germline values: CDR1 SQVTM, CDR2 ANQGSEA. This CDR3 comprises 13 residues. The germline V and J ends were trimmed by 5 bases and 1 base, with 6 bases remaining between them. CDR3 sequence (DNA): TGCAGCGTTAGTAGGTCTGGGGCCAACGTCCTGACTTTC. Its translation is CSVSRSGANVLTF. The full variable domain, with the rest looked up from reference TRBV29-1 and TRBJ2-6, is SAVISQKPSRDICQRGTSLTIQCQVDSQVTMMFWYRQQPGQSLTLIATANQGSEATYESGFVIDKFPISRPNLTFSTLTVSNMSPEDSSIYLCSVSRSGANVLTFGAGSRLTVL.

This chain connects TRBV6-1 to TRBJ2-5; perhaps TRBD1 as D (5 bases). The V end was cut by 1 base, the J end by 11 bases, with 20 bases between. The CDR3 is 15 residues long. Germline assignment: CDR1 MNHNS and CDR2 SASEGT. Here the CDR3 reads CASSEEGWGADSQYF. CDR3 nucleotides: TGTGCCAGCAGTGAAGAAGGGTGGGGCGCGGATTCGCAGTACTTC.

Comment on this clonotype: At one of its ends the junction is not consistent with the germline gene, which may arise from a read error. The rearrangement links TRBV5-1 to TRBJ1-2; 7 bases agree with TRBD1. Germline V CDR1 and CDR2: SGHRS, YFSETQ. The CDR3 consists of 13 residues. CDR3 coding DNA: TGCGCCAGCAGCCAAGGGGGCATCTATGGCCACACCTTC. This encodes CASSQGGIYGHTF. Full variable domain (missing parts from reference TRBV5-1 and TRBJ1-2): KAGVTQTPRYLIKTRGQQVTLSCSPISGHRSVSWYQQTPGQGLQFLFEYFSETQRNKGNFPGRFSGRQFSNSRSEMNVSTLELGDSALYLCASSQGGIYGHTFGSGTRLTVV.